The 2 T cell receptor beta chains given below trace back to one sample, sequenced in a study of T cell responses to AZD1222 COVID-19 vaccine. The repertoire was sequenced with immunoSEQ multiplex PCR; TCRdb's copy has only in-frame clones and lacks some. The profile shows under 200,000 clones, about 83% of them singletons. The material was peripheral blood, obtained 28 days after the second AZD1222 dose. The receptors derive from an adult who received the AZD1222 COVID-19 vaccine.

The table lists this clone with a few counts. The chain employs TRBV5-4 and TRBJ2-7; the match to TRBD2 covers 9 bases. The CDR3 totals 16 residues. Germline values: CDR1 SGHNT, CDR2 YYREEE (reference sequence). J lost 6 bases, V lost 2 bases, and 12 bases had no gene match. CDR3 in amino acids: CASSFRGGGVGPEQYF. The CDR3 bases are TGTGCCAGCAGCTTCCGCGGCGGGGGGGTCGGTCCCGAGCAGTACTTC.

This chain joins TRBV9 and TRBJ1-1; tentatively, D is TRBD1 (5 bases). Trimming stripped 0 bases from V and 0 bases from J, with 6 bases between. Germline V gives CDR1 SGDLS, CDR2 YYNGEE. The CDR3 totals 14 residues. CDR3 nucleotide sequence: TGTGCCAGCAGCGTAGACAGGATGAACACTGAAGCTTTCTTT. It encodes CASSVDRMNTEAFF.